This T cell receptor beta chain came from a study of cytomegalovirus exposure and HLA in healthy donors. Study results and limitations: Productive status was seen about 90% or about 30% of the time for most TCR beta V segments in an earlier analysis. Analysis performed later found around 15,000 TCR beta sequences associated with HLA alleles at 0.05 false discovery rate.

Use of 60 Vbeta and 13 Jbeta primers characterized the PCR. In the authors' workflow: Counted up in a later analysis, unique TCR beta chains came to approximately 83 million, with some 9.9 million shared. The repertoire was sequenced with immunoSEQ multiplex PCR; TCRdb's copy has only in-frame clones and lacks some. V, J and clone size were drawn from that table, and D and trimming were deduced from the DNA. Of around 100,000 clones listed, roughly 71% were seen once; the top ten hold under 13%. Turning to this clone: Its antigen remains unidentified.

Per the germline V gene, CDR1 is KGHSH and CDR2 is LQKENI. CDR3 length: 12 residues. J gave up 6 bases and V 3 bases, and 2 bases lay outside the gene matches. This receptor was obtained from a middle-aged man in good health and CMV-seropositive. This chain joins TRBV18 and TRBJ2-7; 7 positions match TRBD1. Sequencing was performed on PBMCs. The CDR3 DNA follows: TGTGCCAGCTCACCGACAGGGAGCGAGCAGTACTTC. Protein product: CASSPTGSEQYF.